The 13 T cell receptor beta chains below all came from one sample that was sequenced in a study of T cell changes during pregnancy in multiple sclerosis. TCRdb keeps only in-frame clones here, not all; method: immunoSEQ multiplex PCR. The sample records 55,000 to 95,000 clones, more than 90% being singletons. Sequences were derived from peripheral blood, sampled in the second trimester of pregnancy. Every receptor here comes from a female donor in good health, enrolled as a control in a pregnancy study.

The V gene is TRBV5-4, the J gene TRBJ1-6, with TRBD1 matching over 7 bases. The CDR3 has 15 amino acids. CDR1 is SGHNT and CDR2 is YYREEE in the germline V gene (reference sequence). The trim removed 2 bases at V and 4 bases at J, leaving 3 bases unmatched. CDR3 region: CASSFGTVYNSPLHF. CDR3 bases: TGTGCCAGCAGCTTTGGGACAGTTTATAATTCACCCCTCCACTTT.

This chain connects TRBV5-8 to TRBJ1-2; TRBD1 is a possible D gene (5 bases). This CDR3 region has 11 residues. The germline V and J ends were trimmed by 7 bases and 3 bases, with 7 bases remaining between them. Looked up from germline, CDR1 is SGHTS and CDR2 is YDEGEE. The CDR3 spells CASWGDYGYTF. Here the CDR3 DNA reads TGTGCCAGCTGGGGGGACTATGGCTACACCTTC. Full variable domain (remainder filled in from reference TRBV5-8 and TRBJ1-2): EAGVTQSPTHLIKTRGQQATLRCSPISGHTSVYWYQQALGLGLQFLLWYDEGEERNRGNFPPRFSGRQFPNYSSELNVNALELEDSALYLCASWGDYGYTFGSGTRLTVV.

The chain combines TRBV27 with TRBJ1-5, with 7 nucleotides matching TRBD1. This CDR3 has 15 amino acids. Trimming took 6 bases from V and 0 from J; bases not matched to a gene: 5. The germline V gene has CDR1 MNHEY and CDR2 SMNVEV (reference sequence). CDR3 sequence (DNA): TGTGCCAGCAGGGGGGGACAGCTTAGCAATCAGCCCCAGCATTTT. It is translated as CASRGGQLSNQPQHF.

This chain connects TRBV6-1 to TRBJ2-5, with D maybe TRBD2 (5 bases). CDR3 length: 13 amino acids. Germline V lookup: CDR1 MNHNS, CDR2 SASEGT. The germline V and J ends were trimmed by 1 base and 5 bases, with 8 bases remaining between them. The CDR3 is CASSEGGMETQYF. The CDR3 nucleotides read TGTGCCAGCAGTGAAGGAGGGATGGAGACCCAGTACTTC.

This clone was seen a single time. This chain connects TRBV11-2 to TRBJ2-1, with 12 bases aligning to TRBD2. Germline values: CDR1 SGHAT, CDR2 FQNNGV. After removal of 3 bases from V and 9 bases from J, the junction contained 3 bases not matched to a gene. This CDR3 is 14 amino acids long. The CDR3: CASSLGLAGGEQFF. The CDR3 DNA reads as TGTGCCAGCAGCTTGGGACTAGCGGGTGGTGAGCAGTTCTTC. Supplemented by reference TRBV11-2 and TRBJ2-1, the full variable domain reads EAGVAQSPRYKIIEKRQSVAFWCNPISGHATLYWYQQILGQGPKLLIQFQNNGVVDDSQLPKDRFSAERLKGVDSTLKIQPAKLEDSAVYLCASSLGLAGGEQFFGPGTRLTVL.

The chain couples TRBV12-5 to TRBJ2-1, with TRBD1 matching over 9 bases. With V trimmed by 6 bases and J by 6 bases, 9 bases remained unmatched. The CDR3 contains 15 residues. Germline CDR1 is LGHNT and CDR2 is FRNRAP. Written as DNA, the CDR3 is TGTGCTAGTGGGCCCGGGACAGGGTTTATCAATGAGCAGTTCTTC. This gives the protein CASGPGTGFINEQFF.

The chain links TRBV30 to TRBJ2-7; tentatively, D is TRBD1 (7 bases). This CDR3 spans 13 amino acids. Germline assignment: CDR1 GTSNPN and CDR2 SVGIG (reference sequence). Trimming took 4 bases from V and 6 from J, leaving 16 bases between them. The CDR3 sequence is CAWKFGTAGEQYF. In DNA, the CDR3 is TGTGCCTGGAAGTTCGGGACAGCGGGCGAGCAGTACTTC.

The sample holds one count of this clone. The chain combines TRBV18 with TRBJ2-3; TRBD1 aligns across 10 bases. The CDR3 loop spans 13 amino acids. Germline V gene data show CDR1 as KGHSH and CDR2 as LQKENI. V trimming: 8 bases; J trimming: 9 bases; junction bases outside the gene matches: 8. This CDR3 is CASLGQGEDTQYF. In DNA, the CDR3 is TGTGCCAGCCTCGGACAGGGGGAGGACACGCAGTATTTT.

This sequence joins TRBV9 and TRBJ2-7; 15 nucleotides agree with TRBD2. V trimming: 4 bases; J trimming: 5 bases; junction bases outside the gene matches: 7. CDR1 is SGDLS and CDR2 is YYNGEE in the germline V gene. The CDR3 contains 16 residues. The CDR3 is CASSPGTSGGLDEQYF. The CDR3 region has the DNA TGTGCCAGCAGCCCCGGGACTAGCGGGGGGCTCGACGAGCAGTACTTC.

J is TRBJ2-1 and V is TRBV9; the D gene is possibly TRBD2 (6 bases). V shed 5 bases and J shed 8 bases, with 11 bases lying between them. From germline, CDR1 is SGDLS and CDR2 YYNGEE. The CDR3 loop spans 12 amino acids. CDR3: CASSTSSHEQFF. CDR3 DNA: TGTGCCAGCAGTACTAGCAGTCATGAGCAGTTCTTC.

CDR3 in DNA: TGTGCCAGCTCACCACCGGCAGGGATGAACACTGAAGCTTTCTTT. This encodes CASSPPAGMNTEAFF. The chain combines TRBV18 with TRBJ1-1; perhaps TRBD1 as D (5 bases). Germline V gene lookup returns CDR1 KGHSH and CDR2 LQKENI. Trimming cost V 0 bases and J 0 bases, with 8 bases left between them. The length of the CDR3 is 15 residues.

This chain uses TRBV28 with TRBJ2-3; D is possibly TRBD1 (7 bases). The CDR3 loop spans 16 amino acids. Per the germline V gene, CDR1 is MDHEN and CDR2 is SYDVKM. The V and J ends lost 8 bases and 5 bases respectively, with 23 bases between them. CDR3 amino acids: CASLEAGGGTLDTQYF. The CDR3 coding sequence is TGTGCCAGCCTGGAGGCAGGGGGAGGTACACTAGATACGCAGTATTTT.

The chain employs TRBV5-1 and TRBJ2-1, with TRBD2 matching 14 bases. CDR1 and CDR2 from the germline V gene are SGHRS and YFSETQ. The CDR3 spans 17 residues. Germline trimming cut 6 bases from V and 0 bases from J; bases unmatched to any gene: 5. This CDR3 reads CASKGLAGDLSYNEQFF. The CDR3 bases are TGCGCCAGCAAGGGACTAGCGGGGGACCTCTCCTACAATGAGCAGTTCTTC.